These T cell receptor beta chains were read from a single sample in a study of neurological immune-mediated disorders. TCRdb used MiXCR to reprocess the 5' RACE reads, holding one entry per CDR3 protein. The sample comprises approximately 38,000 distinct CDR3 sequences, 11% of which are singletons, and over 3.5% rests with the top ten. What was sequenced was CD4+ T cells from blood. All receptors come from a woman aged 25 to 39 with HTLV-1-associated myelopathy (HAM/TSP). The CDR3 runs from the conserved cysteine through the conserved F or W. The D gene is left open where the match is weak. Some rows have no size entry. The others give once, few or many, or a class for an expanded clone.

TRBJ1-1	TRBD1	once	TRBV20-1	CSAASGTGGGMNTEAFF	TGCAGTGCTGCCTCCGGGACAGGGGGCGGGATGAACACTGAAGCTTTCTTT
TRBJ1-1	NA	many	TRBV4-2	CASRTDGMNTEAFF	TGTGCCAGCCGGACGGACGGCATGAACACTGAAGCTTTCTTT
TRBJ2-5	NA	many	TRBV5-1	CASSLVPQQETQYF	TGCGCCAGCAGCTTGGTACCACAGCAAGAGACCCAGTACTTC
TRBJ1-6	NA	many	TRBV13	CASSLGPGRPPLHF	TGTGCCAGCAGCTTAGGCCCTGGTCGTCCACCCCTCCACTTT
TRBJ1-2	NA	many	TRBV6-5	CASSYRGGEGGYTF	TGTGCCAGCAGTTACCGGGGGGGCGAAGGCGGCTACACCTTC
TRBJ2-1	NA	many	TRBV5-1	CASSQYWEASSYNEQFF	TGCGCCAGCAGCCAATACTGGGAGGCCTCGTCCTACAATGAGCAGTTCTTC
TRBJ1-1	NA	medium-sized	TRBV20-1	CSAFRGGGGTEAFF	TGCAGTGCTTTCCGTGGGGGGGGTGGGACTGAAGCTTTCTTT
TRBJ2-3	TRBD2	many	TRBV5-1	CASSLSGGARPDTQYF	TGCGCCAGCAGCTTGAGCGGGGGGGCGCGCCCAGATACGCAGTATTTT
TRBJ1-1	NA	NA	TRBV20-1	CSARPRDTEAFF	TGCAGTGCTAGGCCGAGGGACACTGAAGCTTTCTTT
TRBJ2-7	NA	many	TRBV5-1	CASSPFVGASYEQYF	TGCGCCAGCAGCCCTTTTGTGGGGGCCTCCTACGAGCAGTACTTC
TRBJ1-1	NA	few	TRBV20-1	CSARPPLRANTEAFF	TGCAGTGCTAGACCCCCCCTAAGAGCGAACACTGAAGCTTTCTTT
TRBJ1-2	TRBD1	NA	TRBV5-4	CASSLGTGLNYGYTF	TGTGCCAGCAGCCTAGGGACAGGGCTGAACTATGGCTACACCTTC
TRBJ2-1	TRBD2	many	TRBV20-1	CSATGTRARAGEQFF	TGCAGTGCTACCGGGACTAGGGCCCGCGCGGGGGAGCAGTTCTTC
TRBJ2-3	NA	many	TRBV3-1	CASSQRSTDTQYF	TGTGCCAGCAGCCAGCGTAGCACAGATACGCAGTATTTT
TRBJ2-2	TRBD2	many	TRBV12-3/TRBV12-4	CASTDTFRGVDTGELFF	TGTGCCAGCACCGATACCTTCCGGGGGGTGGACACCGGGGAGCTGTTTTTT
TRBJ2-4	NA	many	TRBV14	CASSQSPAGIQYF	TGTGCCAGCAGCCAATCTCCAGCGGGCATTCAGTACTTC
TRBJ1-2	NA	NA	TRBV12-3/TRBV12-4	CASSPGRNYGYTF	TGTGCCAGCAGTCCGGGACGGAACTATGGCTACACCTTC
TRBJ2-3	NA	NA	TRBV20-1	CSASREPRGTDTQYF	TGCAGTGCTAGCCGGGAACCAAGGGGCACAGATACGCAGTATTTT
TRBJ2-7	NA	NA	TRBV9	CASPPTGDYEQYF	TGTGCCAGCCCCCCGACGGGAGACTACGAGCAGTACTTC
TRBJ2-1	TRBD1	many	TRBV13	CASSSRWGDRGNNEQFF	TGTGCCAGCAGCTCCCGATGGGGGGACAGGGGTAACAATGAGCAGTTCTTC
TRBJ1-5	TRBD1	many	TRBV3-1	CASGDRRAQPQHF	TGTGCCAGCGGGGACAGGAGAGCTCAGCCCCAGCATTTT
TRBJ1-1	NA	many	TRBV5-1	CASSLRDGTEAFF	TGCGCCAGCAGCCTCCGGGACGGTACTGAAGCTTTCTTT
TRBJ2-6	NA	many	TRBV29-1	CSVEGVSGANVLTF	TGCAGCGTTGAAGGGGTCTCTGGGGCCAACGTCCTGACTTTC
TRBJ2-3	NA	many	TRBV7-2	CASSLGGPTDTQYF	TGTGCCAGCAGCTTGGGGGGGCCCACAGATACGCAGTATTTT
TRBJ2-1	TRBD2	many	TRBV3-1	CASSPKRASGKGNEQFF	TGTGCCAGCAGCCCAAAGCGGGCTAGCGGAAAGGGCAATGAGCAGTTCTTC
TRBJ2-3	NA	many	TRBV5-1	CASSPGVGDTQYF	TGCGCCAGCAGCCCCGGGGTTGGGGATACGCAGTATTTT
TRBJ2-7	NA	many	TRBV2	CAAGRGRGSYEQYF	TGTGCCGCCGGAAGGGGCAGGGGCTCCTACGAGCAGTACTTC
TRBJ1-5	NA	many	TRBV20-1	CSARGAAEPQHF	TGCAGTGCTAGAGGAGCAGCGGAGCCCCAGCATTTT
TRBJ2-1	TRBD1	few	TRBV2	CASRTGIYNEQFF	TGTGCCAGCAGGACAGGGATCTACAATGAGCAGTTCTTC
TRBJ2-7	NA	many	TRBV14	CASSQDHSRGREQYF	TGTGCCAGCAGCCAAGATCACTCGCGGGGGCGCGAGCAGTACTTC
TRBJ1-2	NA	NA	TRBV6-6	CASSSSSNYGYTF	TGTGCCAGCAGTTCCAGTTCTAACTATGGCTACACCTTC
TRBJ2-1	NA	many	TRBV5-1	CASSEGLGPKVANEQFF	TGCGCCAGCAGCGAAGGATTGGGCCCAAAAGTAGCGAATGAGCAGTTCTTC
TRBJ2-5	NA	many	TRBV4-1	CASSQNSAAQETQYF	TGCGCCAGCAGCCAAAACTCGGCGGCTCAAGAGACCCAGTACTTC
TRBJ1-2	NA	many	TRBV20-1	CSARNRDLGGYTF	TGCAGTGCTAGGAACCGGGACCTGGGGGGCTACACCTTC
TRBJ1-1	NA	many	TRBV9	CASSESRRGEAFF	TGTGCCAGCAGCGAGAGCCGGCGGGGAGAAGCTTTCTTT
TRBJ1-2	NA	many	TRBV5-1	CASSLARGGDYGYTF	TGCGCCAGCAGCTTGGCCAGAGGGGGTGACTATGGCTACACCTTC
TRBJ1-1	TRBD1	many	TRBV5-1	CASSTGQGARGEAFF	TGCGCCAGCAGCACCGGACAGGGGGCACGGGGTGAAGCTTTCTTT
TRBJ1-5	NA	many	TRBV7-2	CASSVSNQPQHF	TGTGCCAGCAGCGTGAGCAATCAGCCCCAGCATTTT
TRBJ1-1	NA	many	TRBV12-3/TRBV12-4	CASSLMDVTFF	TGTGCCAGCAGTTTAATGGATGTAACTTTCTTT
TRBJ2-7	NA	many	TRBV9	CASSVWWDSYEQYF	TGTGCCAGCAGCGTTTGGTGGGACTCCTACGAGCAGTACTTC
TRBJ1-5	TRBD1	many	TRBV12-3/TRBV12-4	CASSFHWGQGSNQPQHF	TGTGCCAGCAGTTTTCATTGGGGACAGGGTAGCAATCAGCCCCAGCATTTT
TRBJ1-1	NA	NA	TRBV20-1	CSAPPQTEAFF	TGCAGTGCTCCGCCCCAGACTGAAGCTTTCTTT
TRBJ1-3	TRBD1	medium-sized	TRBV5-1	CASSLAGTGTVSSGNTIYF	TGCGCCAGCAGCTTGGCCGGGACAGGGACCGTCAGCTCTGGAAACACCATATATTTT
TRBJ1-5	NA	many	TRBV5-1	CASSLGGNFNQPQHF	TGCGCCAGCAGCTTGGGAGGCAACTTCAATCAGCCCCAGCATTTT
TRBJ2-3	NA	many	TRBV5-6	CASSLGGTQYF	TGTGCCAGCAGCTTGGGGGGTACGCAGTATTTT
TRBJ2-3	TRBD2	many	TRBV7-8	CASSLRASGALTDTQYF	TGTGCCAGCAGCTTAAGGGCTAGCGGGGCCCTCACAGATACGCAGTATTTT
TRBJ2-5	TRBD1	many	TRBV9	CASSVGIGTGQETQYF	TGTGCCAGCAGCGTAGGAATCGGGACAGGGCAAGAGACCCAGTACTTC
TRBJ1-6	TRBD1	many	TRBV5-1	CASSWGTGAGSSYNSPLHF	TGCGCCAGCAGCTGGGGGACAGGGGCGGGAAGCTCCTATAATTCACCCCTCCACTTT
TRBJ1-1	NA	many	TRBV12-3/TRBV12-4	CASSQTGITEAFF	TGTGCCAGCAGCCAGACAGGTATCACTGAAGCTTTCTTT
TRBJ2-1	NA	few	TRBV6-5	CASSSRTTGRSYNEQFF	TGTGCCAGCAGTTCGAGGACGACAGGCCGCTCCTACAATGAGCAGTTCTTC
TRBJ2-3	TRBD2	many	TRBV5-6	CASSLWGTSGDSQYF	TGTGCCAGCAGCTTGTGGGGGACTAGCGGGGATTCGCAGTATTTT
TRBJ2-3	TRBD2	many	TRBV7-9	CASSLSGGAAVDTQYF	TGTGCCAGCAGCCTGAGCGGGGGGGCCGCAGTAGATACGCAGTATTTT
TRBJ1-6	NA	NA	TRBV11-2	CASSLQRGPPLHF	TGTGCCAGCAGCCTGCAACGGGGCCCACCCCTACACTTT
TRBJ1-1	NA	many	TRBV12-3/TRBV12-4	CASSNIQRAGTEAFF	TGTGCCAGCAGTAACATACAGAGGGCGGGCACTGAAGCTTTCTTT
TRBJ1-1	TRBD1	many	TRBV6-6	CASSRGTGGRGTEAFF	TGTGCCAGCAGTAGAGGGACAGGGGGTCGGGGCACTGAAGCTTTCTTT